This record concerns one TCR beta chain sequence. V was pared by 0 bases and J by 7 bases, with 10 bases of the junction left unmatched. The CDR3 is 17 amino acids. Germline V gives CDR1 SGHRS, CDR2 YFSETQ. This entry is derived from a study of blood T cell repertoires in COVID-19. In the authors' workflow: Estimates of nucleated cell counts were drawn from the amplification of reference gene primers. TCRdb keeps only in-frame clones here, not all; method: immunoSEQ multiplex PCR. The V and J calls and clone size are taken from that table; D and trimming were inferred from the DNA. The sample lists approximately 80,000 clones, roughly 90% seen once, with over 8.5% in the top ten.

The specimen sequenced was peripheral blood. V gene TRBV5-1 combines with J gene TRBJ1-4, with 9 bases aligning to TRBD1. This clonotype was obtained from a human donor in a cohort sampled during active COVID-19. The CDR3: CASSLAPNRGPGEKLFF. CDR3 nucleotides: TGCGCCAGCAGCTTGGCGCCCAACAGGGGGCCTGGTGAAAAACTGTTTTTT.